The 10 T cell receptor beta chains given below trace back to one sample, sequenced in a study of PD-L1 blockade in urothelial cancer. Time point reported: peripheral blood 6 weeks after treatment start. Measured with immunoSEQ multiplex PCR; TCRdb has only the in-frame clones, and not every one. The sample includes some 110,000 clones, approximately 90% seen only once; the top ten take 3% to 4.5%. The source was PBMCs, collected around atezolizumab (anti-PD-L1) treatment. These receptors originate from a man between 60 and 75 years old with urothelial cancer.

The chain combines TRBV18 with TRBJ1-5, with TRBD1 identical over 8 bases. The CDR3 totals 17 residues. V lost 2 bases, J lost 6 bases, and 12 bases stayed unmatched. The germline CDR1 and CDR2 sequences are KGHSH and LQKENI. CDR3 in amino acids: CASSPSRPGGFGQPQHF. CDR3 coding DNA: TGTGCCAGCTCACCAAGTAGGCCAGGGGGCTTCGGTCAGCCCCAGCATTTT.

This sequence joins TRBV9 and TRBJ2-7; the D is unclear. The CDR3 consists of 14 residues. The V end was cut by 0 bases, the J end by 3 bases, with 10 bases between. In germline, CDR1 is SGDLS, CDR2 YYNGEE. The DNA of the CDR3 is TGTGCCAGCAGCGTAGGGGCATTTAACTACGAGCAGTACTTC. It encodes CASSVGAFNYEQYF.

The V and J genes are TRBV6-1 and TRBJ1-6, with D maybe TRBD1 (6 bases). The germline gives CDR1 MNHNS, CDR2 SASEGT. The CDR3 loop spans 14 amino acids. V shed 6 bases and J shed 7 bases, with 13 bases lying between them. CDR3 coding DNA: TGTGCCAGCAGCAGATCTACAGGGAATTCACCCCTCCACTTT. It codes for CASSRSTGNSPLHF.

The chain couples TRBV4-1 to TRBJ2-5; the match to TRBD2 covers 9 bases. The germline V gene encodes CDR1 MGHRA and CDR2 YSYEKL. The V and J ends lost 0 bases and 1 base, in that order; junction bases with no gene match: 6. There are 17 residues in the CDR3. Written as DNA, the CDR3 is TGCGCCAGCAGCCAAGAAGGGCGGGGGGGCGTCCAAGAGACCCAGTACTTC. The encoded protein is CASSQEGRGGVQETQYF.

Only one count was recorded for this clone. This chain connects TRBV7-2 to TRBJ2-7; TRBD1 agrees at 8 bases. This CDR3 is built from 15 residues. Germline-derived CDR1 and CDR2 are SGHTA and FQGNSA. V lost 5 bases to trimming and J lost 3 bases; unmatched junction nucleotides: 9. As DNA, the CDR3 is TGTGCCAGCAGCCCTGGACAGGGTGGCTTCTACGAGCAGTACTTC. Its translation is CASSPGQGGFYEQYF.

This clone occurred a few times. CDR3 DNA: TGTGCCAGCAGCTTGATTTTGCGAACAGGGATTAATGAAAAACTGTTTTTT. Encoded protein: CASSLILRTGINEKLFF. The chain has TRBV11-3 and TRBJ1-4, with D maybe TRBD1 (6 bases). Germline V lookup: CDR1 SGHNT, CDR2 YENEEA. Trimming took 3 bases from V and 4 from J, leaving 18 bases between them. The CDR3 loop spans 17 amino acids.

The CDR3 region has the DNA TGTGCCAGCAGCTTAGAGATGTCTGGCCAAGCCTACGAGCAGTACTTC. This translates into CASSLEMSGQAYEQYF. V usage is TRBV7-9 and J usage is TRBJ2-7; D ambiguous. Germline-derived CDR1 and CDR2 are SEHNR and FQNEAQ (reference sequence). V shed 1 base and J shed 2 bases, with 15 bases lying between them. CDR3 length equals 16 residues.

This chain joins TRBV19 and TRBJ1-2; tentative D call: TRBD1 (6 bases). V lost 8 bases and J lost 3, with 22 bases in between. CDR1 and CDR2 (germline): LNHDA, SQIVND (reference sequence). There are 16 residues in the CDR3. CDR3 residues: CASLRSGNRADYGYTF. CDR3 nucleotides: TGTGCCAGTTTAAGGTCTGGGAACAGGGCGGACTATGGCTACACCTTC.

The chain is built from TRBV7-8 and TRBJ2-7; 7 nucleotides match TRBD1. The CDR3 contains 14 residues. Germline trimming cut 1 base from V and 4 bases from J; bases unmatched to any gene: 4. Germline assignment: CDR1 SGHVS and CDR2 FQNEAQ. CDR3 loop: CASSLGGQPYEQYF. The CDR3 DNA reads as TGTGCCAGCAGCTTAGGGGGACAGCCTTACGAGCAGTACTTC.

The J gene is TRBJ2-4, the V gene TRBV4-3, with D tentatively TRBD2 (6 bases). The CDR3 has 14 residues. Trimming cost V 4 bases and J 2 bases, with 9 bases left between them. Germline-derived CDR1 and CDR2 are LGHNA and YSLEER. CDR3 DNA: TGCGCCAGCAGCCGGAGGGAGTCCAAAAACATTCAGTACTTC. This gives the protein CASSRRESKNIQYF.